This T cell receptor (beta chain) comes out of a study of blood T cell repertoires in COVID-19. The assay was immunoSEQ multiplex PCR, and TCRdb's table has in-frame clones only and misses some. The profile shows 150,000 to 200,000 clones, 80% to 90% of them singletons. This TCR came from a man aged 50-59 years with active or convalescent COVID-19. The sequenced material came from peripheral blood.

The CDR3 DNA reads as TGTGCCAGCAAGGGGATTTTGAAGACGGCTGAAGCTTTCTTT. Amino acids: CASKGILKTAEAFF. The chain combines TRBV21-1 with TRBJ1-1; the table's D call, TRBD1, has no DNA check behind it. TRBV21-1 corresponds to a pseudogene. The CDR3 covers 14 residues.